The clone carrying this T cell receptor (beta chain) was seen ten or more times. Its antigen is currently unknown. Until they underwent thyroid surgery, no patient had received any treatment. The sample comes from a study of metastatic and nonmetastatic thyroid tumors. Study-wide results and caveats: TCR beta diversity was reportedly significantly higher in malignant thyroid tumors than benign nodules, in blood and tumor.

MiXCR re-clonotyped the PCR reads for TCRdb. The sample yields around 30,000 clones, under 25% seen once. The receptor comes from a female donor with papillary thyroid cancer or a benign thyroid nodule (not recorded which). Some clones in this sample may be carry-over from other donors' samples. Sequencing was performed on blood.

CDR3 DNA sequence: TGTGCCAGTAGTAAACAGGGACGGGGCACCGGGGAGCTGTTTTTT. Translation: CASSKQGRGTGELFF. The chain employs TRBV19 and TRBJ2-2; D perhaps matches TRBD1 (6 bases). The CDR3 spans 15 residues. Germline CDR1 reads LNHDA; CDR2 reads SQIVND (reference sequence). V was cut by 4 bases and J by 4 bases, with 13 bases left in between.